Below, 16 T cell receptor beta chains from the same sample are listed, as sequenced in a study of tumor-infiltrating lymphocytes in primary liver carcinoma. For each extraction, RNA and DNA were obtained together from approximately 20-30 mg of unsorted bulk tissue. Total RNA (roughly 0.45 ug) served as template for TCR beta cDNA synthesis primed by a constant-region primer. Libraries covering TCR beta were generated through three nested multiplex PCR rounds (using a slightly modified ARM-PCR). Primers for the first two PCR rounds were TRBV1-TRBV30 forward primers and a C-beta reverse primer (approximately 9 cycles per round). Via MiXCR, TCRdb re-called the multiplex PCR reads, giving one row per CDR3 protein. The sample contains 90,000 to 100,000 distinct CDR3 sequences, around 63% of which appear only once. The sample taken for sequencing was liver tumor tissue from sampling region 5. The subset is: tumor region T5, tumor centre. These receptors came from an older woman with primary liver carcinoma and hepatitis B virus infection.

Turning to this clonotype: One end of the junction varies from germline; a read error may be responsible. The J gene is TRBJ2-5, the V gene TRBV5-4; 8 bases are shared with TRBD2. Germline values: CDR1 SGHNT, CDR2 YYREEE (reference sequence). The CDR3 totals 14 residues. Here the CDR3 reads CASSLNGRGETHYF. In DNA, the CDR3 is TGTGCCAGCAGCTTAAACGGGAGGGGAGAGACCCACTACTTC.

Comments on this clonotype: Since a much larger clone is just one base distant, this may be a read error. Because the CDR3 is missing its conserved closing phenylalanine or tryptophan, this is likely a read error. The chain recombines TRBV30 with TRBJ1-3; D call uncertain. Per the germline V gene, CDR1 is GTSNPN and CDR2 is SVGIG (reference sequence). The CDR3 runs 14 residues. Trimming took 0 bases from V and 1 from J, leaving 7 bases between them. CDR3 sequence reads: CAWSVPGSGNTIYS. CDR3 bases: TGTGCCTGGAGTGTACCGGGGTCTGGAAACACCATATATTCT.

This clonotype was detected many times. The genes are TRBV11-3 and TRBJ1-3, with D hard to call. There are 10 residues in the CDR3. With 3 bases removed from V and 9 bases from J, the gap between germline ends came to 3 bases. Germline V gene sequence: CDR1 SGHNT, CDR2 YENEEA. CDR3 region: CASSFSTIYF. CDR3 bases: TGTGCCAGCAGCTTCTCCACCATATATTTT.

On this clonotype itself: A single base separates this from a much larger clone, so it may be a read error. This chain connects TRBV5-8 to TRBJ2-7, with a tentative D call TRBD2 (6 bases). The CDR3 extends over 15 amino acids. Germline V CDR1 and CDR2: SGHTS, YDEGEE. V was clipped by 2 bases and J by 3 bases, with 15 bases between them. Written as DNA, the CDR3 is TGTGCCAGCAGCTTTTCGACTAGACGGTGCTACGAGCAGTACTTC. Protein: CASSFSTRRCYEQYF.

Regarding this clonotype: At one end, the junction sequence differs from germline, possibly due to a read error. This chain links TRBV12-3 or TRBV12-4 with TRBJ2-5; D gene unclear. CDR3 size: 15 residues. The CDR3 DNA reads as TGTGCCAGCAGTCCACGGACCTATACTCCTCAGACCCAGTGCTTC. It specifies CASSPRTYTPQTQCF.

The sample holds a few counts of this clonotype. A read error is possible here, since a much larger clone lies one base away. The chain is built from TRBV5-1 and TRBJ2-3; 10 nucleotides agree with TRBD1. The CDR3 extends over 17 amino acids. Germline V CDR1 and CDR2: SGHRS, YFSETQ. The CDR3 reads CANSLGAGTGDTDTQYF. The CDR3 bases are TGCGCCAACAGCTTGGGGGCCGGGACAGGGGACACAGATACGCAGTATTTT.

The J gene is TRBJ1-2, the V gene TRBV4-2; D call uncertain. This CDR3 comprises 16 residues. Trimming took 0 bases from V and 5 from J, leaving 16 bases between them. CDR1 and CDR2 (germline): LGHNA, YNFKEQ. The CDR3 bases are TGTGCCAGCAGCCAAGAGAGGATCTCCGATCGATATGGCTACACCTTC. It codes for CASSQERISDRYGYTF.

Comments on this clonotype: A read error may explain this, as a much larger clone is one base away. The V and J genes are TRBV12-3 or TRBV12-4 and TRBJ2-2; D is ambiguous. With 2 bases removed from V and 0 bases from J, the gap between germline ends came to 7 bases. CDR3 length: 15 amino acids. CDR3 DNA: TGTGCCAGCAGTTTAAAAGGGACGAACACCGGGGAGCTGTTTTTT. Translation gives CASSLKGTNTGELFF.

The chain employs TRBV6-2 or TRBV6-3 and TRBJ2-3, with 7 bases aligning to TRBD2. V lost 0 bases and J lost 9; bases outside the gene matches: 12. This CDR3 is built from 16 residues. The germline V gene has CDR1 MNHEY and CDR2 SVGEGT. CDR3 sequence (DNA): TGTGCCAGCAGTTACTCGCGGGGCGGGAGTCTAGACACGCAGTATTTT. Protein product: CASSYSRGGSLDTQYF.

On this clonotype itself: The germline gene is not matched at one end of the junction; a read error may be the cause. This sequence joins TRBV6-5 and TRBJ2-1, with 8 nucleotides matching TRBD2. The V gene's germline CDR1 is MNHEY and CDR2 SVGAGI. The CDR3 totals 15 residues. CDR3 loop: CTSSSSTSGRGEQFF. CDR3 sequence (DNA): TGTACCAGCAGTTCCAGTACTAGCGGAAGGGGTGAGCAGTTCTTC.

To note about this clonotype: At one end the junction does not follow the germline gene, possibly because of a read error. V and J are TRBV11-3 and TRBJ2-1; D is tentatively TRBD1 or TRBD2 (6 bases each). The CDR3 has 13 residues. Germline V gives CDR1 SGHNT, CDR2 YENEEA. The CDR3: CTSSAGGYSKQFF. As DNA, the CDR3 is TGTACCAGCAGTGCCGGGGGCTACAGTAAACAGTTCTTC.

The CDR3 sequence is CASSQTYRLGQPQHF. CDR3 coding DNA: TGCGCCAGCAGTCAAACTTACAGGCTCGGTCAGCCCCAGCATTTT. The gene calls are TRBV4-1 and TRBJ1-5; TRBD1 might be the D (5 bases). The ends were cut back, 6 bases at V and 6 bases at J, with 18 bases in the middle. The CDR3 contains 15 residues. Germline V gene data show CDR1 as MGHRA and CDR2 as YSYEKL.

Notes on this clonotype: This CDR3 is missing its conserved last phenylalanine or tryptophan, likely due to a read error. Because the CDR3's place on the DNA is in doubt, the DNA is left out and the CDR3 is given as listed by TCRdb. The chain employs TRBV11-2 and TRBJ2-5. Per the germline V gene, CDR1 is SGHAT and CDR2 is FQNNGV. The CDR3 numbers 13 amino acids, ends counted. The CDR3: CASSLESKGTQYS.

This clonotype occurred many times. The rearrangement uses TRBV5-4 and TRBJ2-7, with 10 positions matching TRBD1. Germline-derived CDR1 and CDR2 are SGHNT and YYREEE (reference sequence). After removal of 5 bases from V and 4 bases from J, the junction contained 9 bases not matched to a gene. This CDR3 contains 15 residues. CDR3 DNA: TGTGCCAGCAGAAGGGACAGGGGAGATTTTTACGAGCAGTACTTC. Its protein is CASRRDRGDFYEQYF.

The chain has TRBV11-2 and TRBJ1-2; 8 nucleotides agree with TRBD1. There are 13 residues in the CDR3. The germline gives CDR1 SGHAT, CDR2 FQNNGV. The ends lost 10 bases at V and 6 bases at J; junction bases unmatched: 10. CDR3 region: CANCLDRGDGYTF. The CDR3 DNA is TGTGCCAACTGCTTAGACAGGGGAGATGGCTACACCTTC. Variable domain in full (rest from reference TRBV11-2 and TRBJ1-2): EAGVAQSPRYKIIEKRQSVAFWCNPISGHATLYWYQQILGQGPKLLIQFQNNGVVDDSQLPKDRFSAERLKGVDSTLKIQPAKLEDSAVYLCANCLDRGDGYTFGSGTRLTVV.

Concerning this clonotype itself: The junction differs from germline at one of its ends, possibly a read error. This rearrangement joins TRBV11-3 to TRBJ1-1; D might be TRBD1 (6 bases). From germline, CDR1 is SGHNT and CDR2 YENEEA. The CDR3 has 13 residues. CDR3 loop: CTSSLGGNTEASF. CDR3 sequence (DNA): TGTACCAGCAGCTTAGGGGGAAACACTGAAGCTTCCTTT.